The 23 T cell receptor beta chains below come from one sample, sequenced in a study of OX40 agonist ivuxolimab in advanced cancers. Libraries were prepared by immunoSEQ multiplex PCR; TCRdb keeps only in-frame clonotypes and omits some of them. The profile shows 100,000 to 150,000 clones, approximately 94% of them singletons. The sample consisted of CD4+ or CD8+ T cells sorted from blood, taken in a trial of the OX40 agonist ivuxolimab. Every receptor here comes from an adult with an advanced solid tumor such as melanoma, head and neck, liver or kidney cancer.

The CDR3 is CASSPITPGPRNEQFF. CDR3 coding DNA: TGTGCCAGCTCACCAATTACCCCGGGACCGAGGAATGAGCAGTTCTTC. The chain joins TRBV18 to TRBJ2-1, with D perhaps being TRBD1 or TRBD2 (5 bases each). The CDR3 consists of 16 residues. Germline V lookup: CDR1 KGHSH, CDR2 LQKENI. V was pared by 2 bases and J by 7 bases, with 18 bases between.

This clone was detected a few times. The chain employs TRBV10-2 and TRBJ2-1, with D unclear. Germline CDR1 reads WSHSY; CDR2 reads SAAADI. The CDR3 contains 14 residues. Trimming cost V 6 bases and J 10 bases, with 19 bases left between them. The CDR3 protein is CASRETYQVNEQFF. The CDR3, as DNA: TGCGCCAGCAGGGAGACTTACCAAGTAAACGAGCAGTTCTTC.

The chain is built from TRBV7-2 and TRBJ2-5, with D unclear. CDR1 and CDR2 (germline): SGHTA, FQGNSA. This CDR3 spans 14 amino acids. V was shortened by 2 bases and J by 2 bases, with 9 bases between the two germline ends. The CDR3 loop reads CASSLLGGQETQYF. CDR3 bases: TGTGCCAGCAGCTTACTCGGCGGTCAAGAGACCCAGTACTTC.

This chain uses TRBV4-2 with TRBJ2-1; 8 nucleotides align to TRBD1. Germline lookup yields CDR1 LGHNA and CDR2 YNFKEQ. The CDR3 sequence is 15 residues long. V lost 0 bases to trimming and J lost 9 bases; unmatched junction nucleotides: 7. CDR3 protein: CASSQEGAGGGEQFF. DNA for the CDR3: TGTGCCAGCAGCCAAGAGGGGGCAGGGGGCGGTGAGCAGTTCTTC.

V usage is TRBV4-3 and J usage is TRBJ2-5; D is perhaps TRBD1 (5 bases). The ends were cut back, 0 bases at V and 5 bases at J, with 13 bases in the middle. This CDR3 region has 15 residues. The germline V gene encodes CDR1 LGHNA and CDR2 YSLEER. The CDR3 region has the DNA TGCGCCAGCAGCCAAGATCGAGGCAGGGCGGAGACCCAGTACTTC. Translating it yields CASSQDRGRAETQYF.

The chain couples TRBV5-6 to TRBJ1-1, with a possible D match to TRBD1 (6 bases). V lost 4 bases to trimming and J lost 1 base, with 11 bases between them. CDR3 length equals 14 residues. CDR1 is SGHDT and CDR2 is YYEEEE in the germline V gene. The CDR3, as DNA: TGTGCCAGCAGCCGATGGACAGCGAACACTGAAGCTTTCTTT. This gives the protein CASSRWTANTEAFF.

This clone has a single count. This chain links TRBV7-3 with TRBJ2-1; possibly TRBD2 for D (6 bases). Trimming removed 0 bases from V and 2 bases from J, with 14 bases in between. Germline loops: CDR1 SGHTA, CDR2 FQGTGA. The CDR3 is 17 residues long. CDR3: CASSLTWGAGPYNEQFF. The CDR3 coding sequence is TGTGCCAGCAGCTTAACTTGGGGAGCGGGCCCCTACAATGAGCAGTTCTTC.

V and J are TRBV20-1 and TRBJ2-7; no clear D. V lost 6 bases, J lost 4 bases, and 7 bases lay in between. This CDR3 has 10 amino acids. Looked up from germline, CDR1 is DFQATT and CDR2 is SNEGSKA (reference sequence). CDR3 DNA: TGCAGTGCGGGCACTTACGAGCAGTACTTC. This gives the protein CSAGTYEQYF.

The count of this clone is one. The CDR3 reads CASSQERWTPKISTF. The CDR3 nucleotides read TGCGCCAGCAGCCAAGAAAGGTGGACTCCTAAGATCTCCACCTTC. The rearrangement joins TRBV4-1 to TRBJ1-2; D is unresolved. V was pared by 0 bases and J by 13 bases, with 21 bases between. This CDR3 spans 15 amino acids. CDR1 and CDR2 from the germline V gene are MGHRA and YSYEKL.

The rearrangement joins TRBV18 to TRBJ2-4; 8 bases agree with TRBD2. Germline CDR1 and CDR2: KGHSH and LQKENI. The CDR3 has 15 residues. V trimming: 2 bases; J trimming: 6 bases; junction bases outside the gene matches: 6. The CDR3 region is CASSPVTGGPNIQYF. For the CDR3, the DNA is TGTGCCAGCTCACCAGTCACGGGGGGGCCAAACATTCAGTACTTC.

This chain links TRBV4-2 with TRBJ2-7; 9 nucleotides align to TRBD1. Germline loops: CDR1 LGHNA, CDR2 YNFKEQ. There are 15 residues in the CDR3. V lost 3 bases and J lost 2; bases outside the gene matches: 5. The CDR3 sequence is CASSQDRGSPYEQYF. CDR3 in DNA: TGTGCCAGCAGCCAGGACAGGGGTTCGCCCTACGAGCAGTACTTC.

This chain links TRBV20-1 with TRBJ2-1; weak D call: TRBD1 (6 bases). Deletions cut 6 bases from V and 7 bases from J, with 10 bases between. The CDR3 sequence is 11 residues long. Germline V gene lookup returns CDR1 DFQATT and CDR2 SNEGSKA (reference sequence). CDR3 residues: CSARTVNEQFF. In DNA form, the CDR3 reads TGCAGTGCACGGACAGTAAATGAGCAGTTCTTC.

The chain joins TRBV20-1 to TRBJ2-5; D could derive from TRBD1 or TRBD2 (5 bases each). This CDR3 region has 11 residues. Per germline, CDR1 DFQATT and CDR2 SNEGSKA (reference sequence). The V gene lost 6 bases and the J gene lost 7 bases, with 12 bases spanning the gap. The DNA of the CDR3 is TGCAGTGCCACCGGGGCCAGGACCCAGTACTTC. This sequence encodes CSATGARTQYF.

This clone occurred once. The chain recombines TRBV11-2 with TRBJ2-7; 11 bases map to TRBD2. This CDR3 has 15 residues. With V trimmed by 5 bases and J by 4 bases, 7 bases remained unmatched. Per germline, CDR1 SGHAT and CDR2 FQNNGV. CDR3 in DNA: TGTGCCAGCAGCCTACTAGCGGGAGTTATATACGAGCAGTACTTC. This translates into CASSLLAGVIYEQYF.

The V and J genes are TRBV5-6 and TRBJ2-1, with 8 bases identical to TRBD2. The CDR3 is 15 residues long. Germline loops: CDR1 SGHDT, CDR2 YYEEEE. The ends lost 5 bases at V and 4 bases at J; junction bases unmatched: 8. The CDR3 protein is CASSRGGTSYNEQFF. The CDR3 DNA reads TGTGCCAGCAGTCGGGGGGGTACTAGTTACAATGAGCAGTTCTTC.

The chain's CDR3 is CAWSVSPDSNRHNEQFF. The CDR3 DNA reads as TGTGCCTGGAGTGTGAGCCCAGACTCCAATCGGCACAATGAGCAGTTCTTC. The V gene is TRBV30, the J gene TRBJ2-1; unclear D gene. The CDR3 is made up of 17 amino acids. The germline V gene has CDR1 GTSNPN and CDR2 SVGIG (reference sequence). The ends were cut back, 0 bases at V and 5 bases at J, with 20 bases in the middle.

The chain is built from TRBV28 and TRBJ2-2; TRBD2 aligns across 7 bases. The CDR3 sequence is 18 residues long. V lost 5 bases, J lost 4 bases, and 16 bases stayed unmatched. Germline CDR1 MDHEN, CDR2 SYDVKM. The CDR3 region has the DNA TGTGCCAGCAGTCCGCTGGGTAGCGGGCGAGTGGGCACCGGGGAGCTGTTTTTT. Encoded protein: CASSPLGSGRVGTGELFF.

The rearrangement joins TRBV2 to TRBJ1-2; D is undetermined. Trimming took off 2 bases at V and 4 bases at J, with 23 bases between the two ends. CDR1 SNHLY and CDR2 FYNNEI come from the germline V gene. The CDR3 consists of 18 residues. CDR3 sequence reads: CASSEFGYRDRTSYGYTF. CDR3 nucleotide sequence: TGTGCCAGCAGTGAATTCGGCTACCGAGACCGGACTTCCTATGGCTACACCTTC.

The chain carries TRBV6-1 and TRBJ2-7; the match to TRBD1 covers 8 bases. CDR1 and CDR2 (germline): MNHNS, SASEGT. After removal of 7 bases from V and 3 bases from J, the junction contained 5 bases not matched to a gene. The CDR3 extends over 13 amino acids. The CDR3 DNA is TGTGCCAGCATAAGGGACAGGAGCTACGAGCAGTACTTC. It is translated as CASIRDRSYEQYF.

This clone appeared a single time. The CDR3 nucleotides read TGTGCCAGCTCACCGACAATTTCTACAGGGACCAACCCGGGAAACACCATATATTTT. It is translated as CASSPTISTGTNPGNTIYF. The chain is built from TRBV18 and TRBJ1-3; TRBD1 might be the D (6 bases). CDR3 size: 19 residues. The V gene lost 3 bases and the J gene lost 4 bases, with 25 bases spanning the gap. CDR1 KGHSH and CDR2 LQKENI come from the germline V gene.

The chain is built from TRBV30 and TRBJ2-1; D gene unclear. Germline V gene sequence: CDR1 GTSNPN, CDR2 SVGIG (reference sequence). Trimming cost V 0 bases and J 7 bases, with 13 bases left between them. The CDR3 consists of 14 residues. For the CDR3, the DNA is TGTGCCTGGAGTGTTTCAGGCACCGAGAATGAGCAGTTCTTC. Protein sequence: CAWSVSGTENEQFF. The full variable domain, its missing parts supplied by reference TRBV30 and TRBJ2-1, is SQTIHQWPATLVQPVGSPLSLECTVEGTSNPNLYWYRQAAGRGLQLLFYSVGIGQISSEVPQNLSASRPQDRQFILSSKKLLLSDSGFYLCAWSVSGTENEQFFGPGTRLTVL.

This clone was seen a single time. The V call is TRBV28, the J call TRBJ1-2; D gene unclear. The CDR3 sequence is 11 residues long. Germline V gene lookup returns CDR1 MDHEN and CDR2 SYDVKM. V lost 8 bases to trimming and J lost 6 bases, with 10 bases between them. The CDR3 nucleotides read TGTGCCAGCTACGAGACGAATGGCTACACCTTC. As protein: CASYETNGYTF.

The gene calls are TRBV5-1 and TRBJ1-3; tentative D call: TRBD1 (5 bases). V lost 4 bases to trimming and J lost 3 bases, with 14 bases between them. Germline V gene lookup returns CDR1 SGHRS and CDR2 YFSETQ. The CDR3 spans 15 residues. As DNA, the CDR3 is TGCGCCAGCAGCACCGGGGGTGGAGGTGGAAACACCATATATTTT. This codes for CASSTGGGGGNTIYF.